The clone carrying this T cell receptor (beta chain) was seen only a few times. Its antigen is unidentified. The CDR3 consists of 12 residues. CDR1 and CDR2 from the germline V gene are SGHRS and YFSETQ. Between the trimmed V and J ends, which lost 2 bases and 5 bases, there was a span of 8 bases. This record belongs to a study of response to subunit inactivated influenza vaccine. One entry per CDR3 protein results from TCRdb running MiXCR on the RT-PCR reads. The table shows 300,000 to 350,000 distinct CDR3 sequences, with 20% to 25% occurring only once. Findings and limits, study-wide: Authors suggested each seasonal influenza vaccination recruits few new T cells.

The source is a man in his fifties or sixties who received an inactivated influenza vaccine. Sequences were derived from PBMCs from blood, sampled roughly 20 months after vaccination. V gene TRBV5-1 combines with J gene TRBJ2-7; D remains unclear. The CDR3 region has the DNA TGCGCCAGCAGCTTCACATCGAACGAGCAGTACTTC. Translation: CASSFTSNEQYF.